The 24 T cell receptor beta chains below all came from one sample that was sequenced in a study of identical twins (dated by TCRdb to the mid-2010s). The library was prepared using 5' RACE. Sequenced on an Illumina HiSeq 2000. TCRdb handled the public reads itself, with Q25 trimming in fastp and clone calling in MiXCR, and kept productive beta chains. Duplicate CDR3 protein sequences are folded into a single record with the most common DNA and genes. Within this sample are 600,000 to 800,000 distinct CDR3 sequences, with 21% of them counted one time only. The ten top clones hold over 4% of the sample. These data were also reused for a study on T cells expressing NK-cell markers.

Sequencing was carried out using PBMCs. All receptors come from a woman in her late teens or twenties in good health.

This clonotype has a handful of counts. The rearrangement uses TRBV7-9 and TRBJ2-5; TRBD1 might be the D (5 bases). V was trimmed by 0 bases and J by 7 bases, leaving 9 bases between them. CDR3 length equals 13 residues. Germline V gene lookup returns CDR1 SEHNR and CDR2 FQNEAQ (reference sequence). CDR3: CASSLATGGTQYF. The CDR3, as DNA: TGTGCCAGCAGCTTAGCCACAGGTGGGACCCAGTACTTC.

This clonotype has at least ten counts. The genes are TRBV19 and TRBJ2-5; D not resolved. The CDR3 extends over 13 amino acids. Germline CDR1 LNHDA, CDR2 SQIVND (reference sequence). The V and J ends lost 3 bases and 5 bases respectively, with 10 bases between them. CDR3 sequence: CASSMGVWETQYF. The DNA for the CDR3 is TGTGCCAGTAGTATGGGTGTTTGGGAGACCCAGTACTTC.

This chain joins TRBV12-3 or TRBV12-4 and TRBJ2-1, with D perhaps matching TRBD2 (6 bases). V shed 3 bases and J shed 2 bases, with 17 bases lying between them. The CDR3 length is 17 residues. CDR3 in DNA: TGTGCCAGCAGTTTGGTCCGTCTGACGGGAGCCTACAATGAGCAGTTCTTC. Residues: CASSLVRLTGAYNEQFF.

The genes are TRBV3-1 and TRBJ2-7, with 9 bases fitting TRBD1. The CDR3 has 19 residues. The junction had 16 bases not matched to a gene; V was cut back by 0 bases and J by 4 bases. Germline V gene data show CDR1 as LGHDT and CDR2 as YNNKEL (reference sequence). For the CDR3, the DNA is TGTGCCAGCAGCCAAGATACCCCTTTCTGGACAGGGGAAGGATACGAGCAGTACTTC. Residues: CASSQDTPFWTGEGYEQYF.

This chain connects TRBV12-3 or TRBV12-4 to TRBJ2-4; 8 bases match TRBD2. Germline trimming cut 8 bases from V and 6 bases from J; bases unmatched to any gene: 9. The CDR3 sequence is 14 residues long. CDR3 in DNA: TGTGCCAGCCTTATTAGCGGGAAGAGAAACATTCAGTACTTC. The encoded protein is CASLISGKRNIQYF.

The chain carries TRBV19 and TRBJ2-1; no definite D call. The ends were cut back, 4 bases at V and 8 bases at J, with 18 bases in the middle. Germline CDR1 and CDR2: LNHDA and SQIVND (reference sequence). The length of the CDR3 is 15 residues. DNA for the CDR3: TGTGCCAGTAGTAGAAACTGGGCCACAAGCTATGAGCAGTTCTTC. Its protein is CASSRNWATSYEQFF.

In its sample, this clonotype was seen many times. V usage is TRBV4-2 and J usage is TRBJ2-7; either TRBD1 or TRBD2 may fit D (6 bases each). Deletions cut 0 bases from V and 2 bases from J, with 11 bases between. The CDR3 has 15 residues. CDR1 and CDR2 (germline): LGHNA, YNFKEQ. CDR3 bases: TGTGCCAGCAGCCAAGATTCGGGGGCGCCCTACGAGCAGTACTTC. Its translation is CASSQDSGAPYEQYF.

This clonotype was seen a few times. A read error may account for a junction end that differs from germline. This chain joins TRBV10-3 and TRBJ2-1; tentatively, D is TRBD2 (5 bases). The CDR3 has 13 residues. Germline V gives CDR1 ENHRY, CDR2 SYGVKD. The CDR3 protein is CAIRESGMAEQFF. The CDR3, as DNA: TGTGCCATCAGGGAGTCGGGGATGGCTGAGCAGTTCTTC.

This clonotype was found a few times. CDR3 sequence: CASSQWIGKDYGYTF. CDR3 coding DNA: TGCGCCAGCAGCCAATGGATAGGCAAAGACTATGGCTACACCTTC. The chain combines TRBV4-3 with TRBJ1-2; no clear D gene. Trimming took 2 bases from V and 3 from J, leaving 13 bases between them. The CDR3 extends over 15 amino acids. From germline, CDR1 is LGHNA and CDR2 YSLEER.

The chain combines TRBV12-3 or TRBV12-4 with TRBJ2-1; perhaps TRBD2 as D (5 bases). The CDR3 totals 16 residues. Deletions cut 6 bases from V and 0 bases from J, with 15 bases between. The CDR3 here is CASSYLSGSSYNEQFF. The CDR3 coding sequence is TGTGCCAGCAGCTATCTAAGCGGAAGCTCCTACAATGAGCAGTTCTTC.

This clonotype was seen at least ten times. The junction differs from germline at one of its ends, possibly a read error. This chain connects TRBV12-3 or TRBV12-4 to TRBJ2-7; a weak D match, TRBD2 (6 bases). The CDR3 has 13 amino acids. The CDR3 sequence is CASSLEGGYEQYF. The CDR3 coding sequence is TGCGCCAGCAGCTTGGAGGGCGGATACGAGCAGTACTTC.

A few counts support this clonotype. The chain recombines TRBV27 with TRBJ2-3; TRBD2 agrees at 9 bases. Trimming at V came to 6 bases and at J to 7 bases, leaving 5 bases not matched to a gene. The CDR3 extends over 13 amino acids. CDR1 is MNHEY, CDR2 SMNVEV, per germline (reference sequence). CDR3 sequence (DNA): TGTGCCAGCAGCCTAGCGGGATTTAATACGCAGTATTTT. It codes for CASSLAGFNTQYF.

V and J are TRBV20-1 and TRBJ1-1; D not certain. Per the germline V gene, CDR1 is DFQATT and CDR2 is SNEGSKA (reference sequence). The V end was cut by 0 bases, the J end by 8 bases, with 10 bases between. The CDR3 covers 12 residues. The CDR3 region has the DNA TGCAGTGCTAGAGATCCCCCATCCGAAGCTTTCTTT. The encoded protein is CSARDPPSEAFF.

The J gene is TRBJ2-3, the V gene TRBV3-1; no definite D call. The germline V and J ends were trimmed by 1 base and 5 bases, with 7 bases remaining between them. Germline CDR1 is LGHDT and CDR2 is YNNKEL (reference sequence). The CDR3 contains 13 residues. Here the CDR3 reads CASSQVRKDTQYF. CDR3 DNA sequence: TGTGCCAGCAGCCAAGTGAGAAAAGATACGCAGTATTTT.

This chain links TRBV11-2 with TRBJ2-3; TRBD2 agrees at 8 bases. The length of the CDR3 is 19 residues. The germline V gene encodes CDR1 SGHAT and CDR2 FQNNGV. V trimming: 5 bases; J trimming: 4 bases; junction bases outside the gene matches: 20. The CDR3 region has the DNA TGTGCCAGCAGCCGCCTCGCGATCAGCGGGAGCCCCCGGGCAGATACGCAGTATTTT. It encodes CASSRLAISGSPRADTQYF.

The V call is TRBV12-3 or TRBV12-4, the J call TRBJ2-7; D possibly corresponds to TRBD1 (6 bases). V lost 2 bases and J lost 6, with 11 bases in between. There are 13 residues in the CDR3. This CDR3 reads CASSLTGIGEQYF. CDR3 coding DNA: TGTGCCAGCAGTTTAACAGGGATAGGCGAGCAGTACTTC.

V usage is TRBV7-9 and J usage is TRBJ2-7; D not certain. This CDR3 is 14 amino acids long. V was trimmed by 7 bases and J by 3 bases, leaving 16 bases between them. Per germline, CDR1 SEHNR and CDR2 FQNEAQ (reference sequence). DNA for the CDR3: TGTGCCAGCACCCCTCCGCAGGCACTCTACGAGCAGTACTTC. Its protein is CASTPPQALYEQYF.

This clonotype was seen repeatedly, ten times or more. The CDR3 sequence: CASSPAGLKNIQYF. The CDR3 DNA sequence: TGTGCCAGCAGCCCCGCGGGACTTAAAAACATTCAGTACTTC. The V call is TRBV5-6, the J call TRBJ2-4, with D possibly matching TRBD2 (6 bases). There are 14 residues in the CDR3. V was pared by 4 bases and J by 4 bases, with 12 bases between. From germline, CDR1 is SGHDT and CDR2 YYEEEE.

This clonotype was observed at least ten times. This chain joins TRBV7-9 and TRBJ2-7; D gene unclear. The length of the CDR3 is 13 residues. Germline V gene sequence: CDR1 SEHNR, CDR2 FQNEAQ (reference sequence). Trimming left V 5 bases short and J 2 bases short, with 10 bases between. The CDR3 DNA is TGTGCCAGCAGCCCGAAGGGTCCCTACGAGCAGTACTTC. This sequence encodes CASSPKGPYEQYF.

This clonotype was observed a few times. The chain has TRBV9 and TRBJ2-1, with 10 bases lining up with TRBD1. CDR3 size: 15 residues. The germline V gene encodes CDR1 SGDLS and CDR2 YYNGEE. With 2 bases clipped from V and 6 bases from J, the junction kept 5 bases outside the gene matches. The CDR3 nucleotides read TGTGCCAGCAGCGTGGGGACAGGGGTAACCAATGAGCAGTTCTTC. It translates to CASSVGTGVTNEQFF.

V is TRBV6-5 and J is TRBJ2-1; D not certain. Germline CDR1 is MNHEY and CDR2 is SVGAGI. The CDR3 covers 14 residues. V lost 0 bases and J lost 6, with 9 bases in between. The CDR3 DNA follows: TGTGCCAGCAGTTACTCGATGGCATCCAATGAGCAGTTCTTC. It specifies CASSYSMASNEQFF.

This chain connects TRBV9 to TRBJ2-1, with 7 bases fitting TRBD1. Germline loops: CDR1 SGDLS, CDR2 YYNGEE. The CDR3 runs to 15 residues. Unmatched junction bases numbered 7, after V lost 4 bases and J lost 3 bases. The CDR3 DNA reads TGTGCCAGCAGCTTAGAGGGACAGATCTACAATGAGCAGTTCTTC. Amino acids: CASSLEGQIYNEQFF.

This chain uses TRBV20-1 with TRBJ1-1; the D gene is possibly TRBD1 (5 bases). The CDR3 sequence is 13 residues long. Germline V gene sequence: CDR1 DFQATT, CDR2 SNEGSKA (reference sequence). The ends were cut back, 5 bases at V and 4 bases at J, with 14 bases in the middle. CDR3 protein: CSARHLGLTEAFF. In DNA form, the CDR3 reads TGCAGTGCTCGACACCTGGGGCTCACTGAAGCTTTCTTT.

This clonotype appeared a few times. The V gene is TRBV6-6, the J gene TRBJ1-2; 9 bases fit TRBD1. The V gene's germline CDR1 is MNHNY and CDR2 SVGAGI (reference sequence). With 4 bases clipped from V and 8 bases from J, the junction kept 5 bases outside the gene matches. The CDR3 runs to 13 residues. CDR3 nucleotides: TGTGCCAGCAGTTCTGACAGGGGGACGGGCTACACCTTC. Translating it yields CASSSDRGTGYTF.